The source of this T cell receptor beta chain is a study of CD4 T cells in relation to SARS-CoV-2 and coronaviruses. Study-wide background: After less than 11 days of antigen culture, PBMC TCR beta CDR3s were sequenced. Study-wide results and caveats: In roughly 60% of donors, memory CD4+ clonotypes crossrecognized SARS-CoV-2 and at least one common cold coronavirus spike.

Measured with immunoSEQ multiplex PCR; TCRdb has only the in-frame clones, and not every one. Of about 31,000 clones in the sample, more than 65% were seen once. On this clone itself: As yet, its antigen is unknown.

CDR1 and CDR2 from the germline V gene are KGHSH and LQKENI. V was cut by 6 bases and J by 6 bases, with 18 bases left in between. This CDR3 is 15 amino acids long. CD4 enrichment then naive enrichment separated naive from memory CD4+ cells. The rearrangement uses TRBV18 and TRBJ2-1; TRBD2 might be the D (5 bases). The origin of this receptor is an adult with COVID-19. The sample taken for sequencing was memory CD4+ T cells from PBMCs, cultured in vitro. The CDR3 DNA reads as TGTGCCAGCTCGCCCGTACTAGGTACCTCCAATGAGCAGTTCTTC. Translated: CASSPVLGTSNEQFF.